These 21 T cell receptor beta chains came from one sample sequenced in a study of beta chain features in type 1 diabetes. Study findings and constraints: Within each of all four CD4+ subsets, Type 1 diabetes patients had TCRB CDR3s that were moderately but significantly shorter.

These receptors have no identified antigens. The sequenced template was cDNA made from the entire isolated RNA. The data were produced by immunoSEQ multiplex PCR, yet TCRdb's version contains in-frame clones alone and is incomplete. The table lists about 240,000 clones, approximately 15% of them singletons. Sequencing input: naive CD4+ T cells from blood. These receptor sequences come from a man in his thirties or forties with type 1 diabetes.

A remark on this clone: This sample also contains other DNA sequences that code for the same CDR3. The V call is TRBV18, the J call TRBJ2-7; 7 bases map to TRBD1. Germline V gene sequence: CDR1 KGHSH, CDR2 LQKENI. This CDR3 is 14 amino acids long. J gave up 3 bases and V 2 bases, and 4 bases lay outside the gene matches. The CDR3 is CASSPGQGVYEQYF. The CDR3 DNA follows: TGTGCCAGCTCACCAGGGCAGGGGGTCTACGAGCAGTACTTC.

The CDR3, as DNA: TGTGCCAGCAGCGTAGGGGACAGCGCTAACTATGGCTACACCTTC. This sequence encodes CASSVGDSANYGYTF. The chain uses TRBV9 and TRBJ1-2; 7 bases line up with TRBD1. This CDR3 region has 15 residues. V lost 0 bases and J lost 0; bases outside the gene matches: 2. CDR1 is SGDLS, CDR2 YYNGEE, per germline. Looking up the rest from reference TRBV9 and TRBJ1-2 gives the full variable domain: DSGVTQTPKHLITATGQRVTLRCSPRSGDLSVYWYQQSLDQGLQFLIQYYNGEERAKGNILERFSAQQFPDLHSELNLSSLELGDSALYFCASSVGDSANYGYTFGSGTRLTVV.

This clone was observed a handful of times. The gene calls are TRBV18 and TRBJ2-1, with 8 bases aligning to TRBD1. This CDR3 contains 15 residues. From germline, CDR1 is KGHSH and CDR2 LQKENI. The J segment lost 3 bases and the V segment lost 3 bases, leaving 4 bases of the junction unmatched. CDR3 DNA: TGTGCCAGCTCACCTTCGACAGGGGACTACAATGAGCAGTTCTTC. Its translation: CASSPSTGDYNEQFF.

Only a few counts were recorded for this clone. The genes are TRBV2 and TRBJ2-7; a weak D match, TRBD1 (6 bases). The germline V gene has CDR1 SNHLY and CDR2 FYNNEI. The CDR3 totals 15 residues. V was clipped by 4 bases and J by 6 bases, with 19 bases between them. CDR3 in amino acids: CASSVSRGKVSEQYF. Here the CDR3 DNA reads TGTGCCAGCAGTGTCAGCAGGGGAAAGGTCAGCGAGCAGTACTTC.

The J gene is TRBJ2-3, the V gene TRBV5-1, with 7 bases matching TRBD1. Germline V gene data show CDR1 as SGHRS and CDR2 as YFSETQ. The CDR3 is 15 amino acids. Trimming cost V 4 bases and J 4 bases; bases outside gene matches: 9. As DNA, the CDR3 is TGCGCCAGCAGCCCTGGACAGGTGGAATCAGATACGCAGTATTTT. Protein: CASSPGQVESDTQYF. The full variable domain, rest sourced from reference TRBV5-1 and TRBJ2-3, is KAGVTQTPRYLIKTRGQQVTLSCSPISGHRSVSWYQQTPGQGLQFLFEYFSETQRNKGNFPGRFSGRQFSNSRSEMNVSTLELGDSALYLCASSPGQVESDTQYFGPGTRLTVL.

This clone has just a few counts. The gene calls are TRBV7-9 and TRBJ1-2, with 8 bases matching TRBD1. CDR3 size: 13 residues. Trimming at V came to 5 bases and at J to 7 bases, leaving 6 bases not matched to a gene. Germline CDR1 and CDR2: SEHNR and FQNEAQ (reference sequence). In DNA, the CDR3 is TGTGCCAGCAGCGGACAGGGCAGGGGTGGCTACACCTTC. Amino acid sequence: CASSGQGRGGYTF.

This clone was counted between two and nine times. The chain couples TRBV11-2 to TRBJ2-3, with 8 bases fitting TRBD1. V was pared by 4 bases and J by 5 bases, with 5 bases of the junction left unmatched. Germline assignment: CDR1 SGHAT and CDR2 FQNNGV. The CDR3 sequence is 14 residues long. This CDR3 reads CASSSGQGIDTQYF. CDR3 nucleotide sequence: TGTGCCAGCAGCTCCGGACAGGGCATAGATACGCAGTATTTT.

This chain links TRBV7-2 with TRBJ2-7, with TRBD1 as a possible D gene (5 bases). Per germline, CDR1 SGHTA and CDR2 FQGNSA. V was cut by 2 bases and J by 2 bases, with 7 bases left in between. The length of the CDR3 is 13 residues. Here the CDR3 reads CASSLQGTYEQYF. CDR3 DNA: TGTGCCAGCAGCTTACAGGGAACCTACGAGCAGTACTTC.

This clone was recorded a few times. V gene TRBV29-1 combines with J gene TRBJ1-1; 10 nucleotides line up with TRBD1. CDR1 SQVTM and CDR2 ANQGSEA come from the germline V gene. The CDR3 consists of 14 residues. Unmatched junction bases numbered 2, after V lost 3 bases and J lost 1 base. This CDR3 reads CSVEGQGKNTEAFF. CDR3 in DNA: TGCAGCGTTGAGGGACAGGGGAAGAACACTGAAGCTTTCTTT.

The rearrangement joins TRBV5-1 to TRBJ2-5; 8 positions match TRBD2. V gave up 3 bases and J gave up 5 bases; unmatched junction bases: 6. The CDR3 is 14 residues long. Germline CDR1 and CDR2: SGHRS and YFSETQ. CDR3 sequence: CASSSGTSMETQYF. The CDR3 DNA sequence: TGCGCCAGCAGCTCCGGGACTAGTATGGAGACCCAGTACTTC.

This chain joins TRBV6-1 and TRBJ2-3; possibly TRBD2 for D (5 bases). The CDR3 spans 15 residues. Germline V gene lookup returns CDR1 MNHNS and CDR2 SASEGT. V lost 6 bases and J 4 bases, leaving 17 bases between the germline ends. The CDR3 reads CASSTRGGQADTQYF. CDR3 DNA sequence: TGTGCCAGCAGCACCCGAGGAGGCCAGGCAGATACGCAGTATTTT.

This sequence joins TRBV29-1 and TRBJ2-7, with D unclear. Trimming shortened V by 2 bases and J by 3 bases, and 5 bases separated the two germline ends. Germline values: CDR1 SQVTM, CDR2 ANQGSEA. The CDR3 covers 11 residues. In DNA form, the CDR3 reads TGCAGCGTTGAATTTAGCTACGAGCAGTACTTC. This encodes CSVEFSYEQYF.

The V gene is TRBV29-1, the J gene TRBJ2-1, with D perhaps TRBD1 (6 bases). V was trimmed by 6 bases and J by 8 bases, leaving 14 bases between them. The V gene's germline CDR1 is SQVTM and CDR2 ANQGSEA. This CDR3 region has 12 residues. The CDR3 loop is CSVQEGVDEQFF. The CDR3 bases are TGCAGCGTACAAGAGGGGGTTGATGAGCAGTTCTTC.

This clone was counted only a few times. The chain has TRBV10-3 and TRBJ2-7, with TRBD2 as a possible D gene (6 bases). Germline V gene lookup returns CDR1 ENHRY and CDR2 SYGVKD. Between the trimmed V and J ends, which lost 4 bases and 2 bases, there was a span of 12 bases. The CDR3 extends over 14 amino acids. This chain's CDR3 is CAISGGAQAYEQYF. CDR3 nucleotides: TGTGCCATCAGTGGCGGGGCACAGGCCTACGAGCAGTACTTC.

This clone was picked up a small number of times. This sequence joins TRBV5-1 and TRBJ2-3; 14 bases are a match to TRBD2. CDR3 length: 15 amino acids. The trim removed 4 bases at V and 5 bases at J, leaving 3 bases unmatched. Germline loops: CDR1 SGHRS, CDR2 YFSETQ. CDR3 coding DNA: TGCGCCAGCAGCCTCGGGACTAGCGGGAGAGATACGCAGTATTTT. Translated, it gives CASSLGTSGRDTQYF.

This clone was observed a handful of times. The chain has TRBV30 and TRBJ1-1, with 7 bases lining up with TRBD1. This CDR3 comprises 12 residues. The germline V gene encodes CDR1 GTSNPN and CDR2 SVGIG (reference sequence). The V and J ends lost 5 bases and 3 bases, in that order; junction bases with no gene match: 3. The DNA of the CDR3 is TGTGCCTGGGCAGACAGGGACACTGAAGCTTTCTTT. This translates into CAWADRDTEAFF.

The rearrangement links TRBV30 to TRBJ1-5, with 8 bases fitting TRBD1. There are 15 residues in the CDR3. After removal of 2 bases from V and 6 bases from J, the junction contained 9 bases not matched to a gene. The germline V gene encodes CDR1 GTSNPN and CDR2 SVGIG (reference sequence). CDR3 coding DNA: TGTGCCTGGAGTCGGTCTCGACAGGGGAGTCAGCCCCAGCATTTT. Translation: CAWSRSRQGSQPQHF.

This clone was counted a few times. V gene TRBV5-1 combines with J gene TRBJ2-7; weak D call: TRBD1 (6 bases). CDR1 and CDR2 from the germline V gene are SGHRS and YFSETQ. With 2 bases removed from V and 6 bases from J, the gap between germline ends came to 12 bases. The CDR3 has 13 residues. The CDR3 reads CASSLQGSGEQYF. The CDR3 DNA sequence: TGCGCCAGCAGCTTACAGGGTTCCGGCGAGCAGTACTTC.

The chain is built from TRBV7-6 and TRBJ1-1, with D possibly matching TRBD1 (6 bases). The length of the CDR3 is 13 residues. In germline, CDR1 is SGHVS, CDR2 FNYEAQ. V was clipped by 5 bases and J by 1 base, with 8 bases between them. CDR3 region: CASSRGQNTEAFF. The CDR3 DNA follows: TGTGCCAGCAGCCGGGGACAGAACACTGAAGCTTTCTTT.

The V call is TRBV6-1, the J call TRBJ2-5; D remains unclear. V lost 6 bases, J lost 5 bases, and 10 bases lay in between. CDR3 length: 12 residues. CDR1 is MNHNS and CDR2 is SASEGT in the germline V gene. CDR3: CASRANMETQYF. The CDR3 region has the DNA TGTGCCAGCAGGGCAAATATGGAGACCCAGTACTTC.

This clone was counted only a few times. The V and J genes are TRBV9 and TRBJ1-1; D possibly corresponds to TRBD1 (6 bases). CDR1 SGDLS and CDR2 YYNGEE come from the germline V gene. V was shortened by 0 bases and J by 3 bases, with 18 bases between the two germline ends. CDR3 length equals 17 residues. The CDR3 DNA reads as TGTGCCAGCAGCGTAGGCCCCACAGGGATCGGGGACACTGAAGCTTTCTTT. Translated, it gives CASSVGPTGIGDTEAFF.